A selection of T cell receptor beta chains follows, all from one sample in a study of T cells after yellow fever vaccination. TCRdb re-derived calls from the 5' RACE reads in MiXCR, one entry per CDR3 protein. The sample lists approximately 600,000 distinct CDR3 sequences; roughly an eighth were seen once. This material consisted of PBMCs, taken on the day of the yellow fever booster vaccination. All receptors derive from a man aged 25-45 years who received the YFV17D yellow fever vaccine. Both conserved end residues are part of each CDR3. The D gene is left open where the match is weak. Some rows mark clone size as missing; the rest say once, few, many or name a class of expanded clone.

D gene | J gene | V gene | clone size | CDR3 protein | CDR3 DNA
TRBD2 | TRBJ2-6 | TRBV11-2 | few | CASSPIGRGSVSGANVLTF | TGTGCCAGCAGCCCGATAGGGAGGGGTAGTGTCTCTGGGGCCAACGTCCTGACTTTC
- | TRBJ2-1 | TRBV20-1 | few | CSARAGAPYNEQFF | TGCAGTGCTAGAGCGGGAGCACCCTACAATGAGCAGTTCTTC
- | TRBJ2-1 | TRBV14 | - | CASCQGLVLVADYNEQFF | TGTGCCAGCTGCCAAGGTTTAGTCCTCGTCGCGGACTACAATGAGCAGTTCTTC
TRBD2 | TRBJ2-7 | TRBV25-1 | - | CASSDLAGDYEQYF | TGTGCCAGCAGTGATTTAGCGGGGGATTACGAGCAGTACTTC
- | TRBJ2-5 | TRBV21-1 | - | CASSNRQGRETQYF | TGTGCCAGCAGCAACCGACAGGGTCGGGAGACCCAGTACTTC
TRBD2 | TRBJ2-2 | TRBV5-1 | - | CASSLGLAGHNTGELFF | TGCGCCAGCAGCCTCGGACTAGCGGGACATAACACCGGGGAGCTGTTTTTT
TRBD2 | TRBJ2-1 | TRBV20-1 | - | CSAGRGNEQFF | TGCAGTGCCGGGCGGGGGAATGAGCAGTTCTTC
- | TRBJ2-5 | TRBV7-2 | few | CASSSGGGGVETQYF | TGTGCCAGCAGCTCCGGCGGTGGGGGCGTAGAGACCCAGTACTTC
- | TRBJ2-1 | TRBV24-1 | few | CATSGGGGIDNEQFF | TGTGCCACCAGTGGGGGGGGCGGGATCGACAATGAGCAGTTCTTC
- | TRBJ2-5 | TRBV5-5 | once | CAISPGHGQETQYF | TGTGCCATCAGCCCGGGGCACGGTCAAGAGACCCAGTACTTC
TRBD2 | TRBJ2-1 | TRBV6-2/TRBV6-3 | few | CASSYLKTSEQFF | TGTGCCAGCAGTTACCTGAAGACTAGCGAGCAGTTCTTC
TRBD2 | TRBJ2-7 | TRBV7-2 | many | CASTPRGVANEQYF | TGTGCCAGCACCCCTCGGGGGGTAGCTAACGAGCAGTACTTC
- | TRBJ2-7 | TRBV7-9 | - | CASSHTGAFLGQYF | TGTGCCAGCAGCCATACGGGCGCCTTCTTGGGCCAGTACTTC
TRBD2 | TRBJ2-7 | TRBV3-1 | few | CASSQDQSSGSYEQYF | TGTGCCAGCAGCCAAGATCAATCTAGCGGGAGCTACGAGCAGTACTTC
TRBD2 | TRBJ2-1 | TRBV7-2 | few | CASSLYGLAGGGPFF | TGTGCCAGCAGCCTTTACGGACTAGCGGGAGGTGGCCCTTTCTTC
- | TRBJ2-7 | TRBV6-5 | - | CASSYSARVPEQYF | TGTGCCAGCAGTTACTCCGCCAGGGTCCCCGAGCAGTACTTC
TRBD2 | TRBJ2-1 | TRBV20-1 | - | CSARDGGGGRGEQFF | TGCAGTGCTAGAGATGGTGGCGGGGGGCGGGGTGAGCAGTTCTTC
- | TRBJ2-5 | TRBV21-1 | few | CASSKAQEGKETQYF | TGTGCCAGCAGCAAAGCTCAAGAGGGGAAAGAGACCCAGTACTTC
- | TRBJ2-3 | TRBV7-2 | few | CASSLMDTQYF | TGTGCCAGCAGCTTGATGGATACGCAGTATTTT
- | TRBJ1-4 | TRBV10-2 | few | CASSEYSTNEKLFF | TGCGCCAGCAGTGAATATTCTACTAATGAAAAACTGTTTTTT
TRBD2 | TRBJ2-1 | TRBV27 | few | CASSPAGGLGEQFF | TGTGCCAGTTCTCCAGCGGGAGGGCTCGGTGAGCAGTTCTTC
- | TRBJ2-7 | TRBV6-6 | - | CARSGRLHEQYF | TGTGCCAGGTCGGGGAGGCTCCACGAGCAGTACTTC
- | TRBJ2-1 | TRBV7-9 | few | CASSSSATHSDEQFF | TGTGCCAGCAGCTCCTCCGCAACTCATTCGGATGAGCAGTTCTTC
TRBD2 | TRBJ2-1 | TRBV11-3 | many | CASSIQWEGGPSYNEQFF | TGTGCCAGCAGCATCCAGTGGGAGGGAGGGCCCTCCTACAATGAGCAGTTCTTC
- | TRBJ2-7 | TRBV6-1 | once | CASKTGTQTYEQYF | TGTGCCAGCAAAACCGGGACACAAACCTACGAGCAGTACTTC
- | TRBJ2-5 | TRBV5-1 | - | CASSLAQQGETQYF | TGCGCCAGCAGCTTGGCACAGCAGGGAGAGACCCAGTACTTC
- | TRBJ2-5 | TRBV5-1 | - | CASSGRDSRQETQYF | TGCGCCAGCAGCGGACGGGACTCCCGGCAAGAGACCCAGTACTTC
- | TRBJ1-1 | TRBV4-3 | few | CASSQGLGRIEAFF | TGCGCCAGCAGCCAAGGTTTGGGACGGATTGAAGCTTTCTTT
- | TRBJ2-2 | TRBV7-2 | - | CASSHGLNTGELFF | TGTGCCAGCAGCCACGGACTTAACACCGGGGAGCTGTTTTTT
TRBD1 | TRBJ2-3 | TRBV24-1 | - | CATSEGQGADTQYF | TGTGCCACCAGTGAGGGACAGGGGGCAGATACGCAGTATTTT
TRBD2 | TRBJ2-5 | TRBV4-3 | few | CASSQRTSGRETQYF | TGCGCCAGCAGCCAACGGACTAGCGGGAGGGAGACCCAGTACTTC
- | TRBJ1-5 | TRBV4-2 | few | CASSQGWDSNQPQHF | TGTGCCAGCAGCCAAGGATGGGACAGCAATCAGCCCCAGCATTTT
TRBD1 | TRBJ2-2 | TRBV10-3 | - | CAISGGQEWNTGELFF | TGTGCCATCAGTGGGGGACAGGAATGGAACACCGGGGAGCTGTTTTTT
- | TRBJ2-6 | TRBV5-5 | - | CASSFVLSGANVLTF | TGTGCCAGCAGCTTTGTCCTCTCTGGGGCCAACGTCCTGACTTTC
- | TRBJ2-1 | TRBV12-3/TRBV12-4 | - | CASRLPGGYVNEQFF | TGTGCCAGCAGACTTCCAGGAGGGTATGTCAATGAGCAGTTCTTC
- | TRBJ2-5 | TRBV20-1 | many | CSAIGGSAETQYF | TGCAGTGCTATTGGGGGATCCGCGGAGACCCAGTACTTC
TRBD1 | TRBJ1-5 | TRBV2 | - | CASRQGDQPQHF | TGTGCCAGCCGACAGGGGGATCAGCCCCAGCATTTT
- | TRBJ2-1 | TRBV6-2/TRBV6-3 | few | CASSFDQVPSSYNEQFF | TGTGCCAGCAGTTTCGACCAAGTGCCCAGCTCCTACAATGAGCAGTTCTTC
- | TRBJ2-2 | TRBV7-6 | few | CASTGTTNTGELFF | TGTGCCAGCACCGGGACAACGAACACCGGGGAGCTGTTTTTT
TRBD2 | TRBJ2-1 | TRBV20-1 | few | CSARSGARSYNEQFF | TGCAGTGCTAGGAGCGGGGCACGCTCCTACAATGAGCAGTTCTTC
- | TRBJ2-3 | TRBV7-6 | many | CASSSRTDTDTQYF | TGTGCCAGCAGCTCGCGGACCGACACAGATACGCAGTATTTT
TRBD1 | TRBJ2-1 | TRBV6-2/TRBV6-3 | - | CASSYRGVYNEQFF | TGTGCCAGCAGCTACAGGGGGGTCTACAATGAGCAGTTCTTC
TRBD2 | TRBJ2-5 | TRBV20-1 | - | CSARDTGTSGRGETQYF | TGCAGTGCTAGAGATACTGGGACTAGCGGGAGAGGCGAGACCCAGTACTTC
- | TRBJ2-2 | TRBV30 | - | CAWTPWGPGELFF | TGTGCCTGGACACCTTGGGGTCCCGGGGAGCTGTTTTTT
- | TRBJ2-1 | TRBV20-1 | few | CSARFVRAVGNEQFF | TGCAGTGCTAGATTTGTCAGGGCCGTAGGAAATGAGCAGTTCTTC
TRBD2 | TRBJ2-1 | TRBV4-2 | - | CASSQVTSGISYNEQFF | TGTGCCAGCAGCCAAGTGACTAGCGGGATTTCCTACAATGAGCAGTTCTTC
TRBD1 | TRBJ1-5 | TRBV10-3 | - | CATATGQGYQPQHF | TGTGCCACCGCTACGGGACAGGGATATCAGCCCCAGCATTTT
- | TRBJ2-3 | TRBV19 | few | CASSIPTVTDTQYF | TGTGCCAGTAGTATCCCCACTGTCACAGATACGCAGTATTTT
TRBD1 | TRBJ2-3 | TRBV12-3/TRBV12-4 | - | CASSSPRQGTDTQYF | TGTGCCAGCAGTTCCCCCCGACAGGGTACAGATACGCAGTATTTT
TRBD1 | TRBJ2-7 | TRBV27 | few | CASSLAQGAFTYEQYF | TGTGCCAGCAGCCTTGCACAGGGGGCCTTCACCTACGAGCAGTACTTC